The 23 T cell receptor beta chains below all came from one sample that was sequenced in a study of beta chain features in type 1 diabetes. Expressed TCRB transcripts were sequenced after all isolated RNA was converted to cDNA. Libraries were prepared by immunoSEQ multiplex PCR; TCRdb keeps only in-frame clonotypes and omits some of them. The table has about 620,000 clones, around 15% seen once. The sample consisted of naive CD4+ T cells from blood. The receptors were sampled from a man aged 18 to 29 in good health.

J is TRBJ1-1 and V is TRBV7-6; no definite D call. V was trimmed by 1 base and J by 11 bases, leaving 8 bases between them. Germline V CDR1 and CDR2: SGHVS, FNYEAQ. The CDR3 loop spans 11 amino acids. This CDR3 is CASSLGYWAFF. The CDR3 DNA sequence: TGTGCCAGCAGCTTAGGCTACTGGGCTTTCTTT.

The chain is built from TRBV5-6 and TRBJ1-5; TRBD1 is a possible D gene (6 bases). Germline CDR1 and CDR2: SGHDT and YYEEEE. Between the trimmed V and J ends, which lost 1 base and 7 bases, there was a span of 12 bases. CDR3 length equals 14 residues. DNA for the CDR3: TGTGCCAGCAGCTTGAGGGCAGGGGACCAGCCCCAGCATTTT. Translation gives CASSLRAGDQPQHF.

The chain employs TRBV4-1 and TRBJ1-2; possible D gene TRBD1, 6 bases. Germline CDR1 MGHRA, CDR2 YSYEKL. V dropped 11 bases and J dropped 7 bases, with 20 bases sitting between them. The CDR3 loop spans 13 amino acids. The CDR3 spells CAAALGGLGGYTF. CDR3 bases: TGCGCCGCGGCACTCGGGGGCCTGGGTGGCTACACCTTC.

The genes are TRBV21-1 and TRBJ2-5; TRBD2, the table's D call, lacks a check against the DNA. TRBV21-1 is labeled a pseudogene. The CDR3 sequence is 14 residues long. The CDR3 region has the DNA TGTGCCAGCAGCAAACGAGGGCCCCAAGAGACCCAGTACTTC. Translation gives CASSKRGPQETQYF.

This clone was detected a few times. The rearrangement uses TRBV30 and TRBJ1-2, with D tentatively TRBD1 (6 bases). V was shortened by 2 bases and J by 4 bases, with 14 bases between the two germline ends. Germline V CDR1 and CDR2: GTSNPN, SVGIG (reference sequence). The CDR3 totals 14 residues. This chain's CDR3 is CAWSIRGNFYGYTF. In DNA, the CDR3 is TGTGCCTGGAGTATCAGGGGCAATTTCTATGGCTACACCTTC.

The J gene is TRBJ1-5, the V gene TRBV5-1, with D tentatively TRBD1 (6 bases). The V end lost 1 base, the J end lost 6 bases, and 8 bases lay between the germline ends. The CDR3 consists of 13 residues. CDR1 and CDR2 (germline): SGHRS, YFSETQ. DNA for the CDR3: TGCGCCAGCAGCTTGACAGGGTTTCAGCCCCAGCATTTT. Encoded protein: CASSLTGFQPQHF.

A remark on this clone: A junction boundary mismatches the germline segment, possibly from a read error. J is TRBJ2-2 and V is TRBV28; 8 positions agree with TRBD2. Germline CDR1 reads MDHEN; CDR2 reads SYDVKM. The CDR3 has 15 amino acids. The CDR3 bases are TGTGCCAGCAGTTTCCGACTAGCGAAGACCGGGGAGCTGTTTTTT. Translating gives CASSFRLAKTGELFF.

This clone was recorded a few times. The chain couples TRBV28 to TRBJ2-7; D ambiguous. Germline assignment: CDR1 MDHEN and CDR2 SYDVKM. V was clipped by 7 bases and J by 7 bases, with 11 bases between them. CDR3 length equals 11 residues. CDR3 DNA sequence: TGTGCCAGCACATTCTGGGGAGAGCAGTACTTC. Translating it yields CASTFWGEQYF.

The rearrangement links TRBV5-1 to TRBJ2-7; 9 positions agree with TRBD2. The V segment lost 4 bases and the J segment 1 base; nucleotides outside the gene matches: 18. CDR1 and CDR2 from the germline V gene are SGHRS and YFSETQ. This CDR3 is 19 amino acids long. The CDR3 DNA follows: TGCGCCAGCAGCCGTGCCGGGACTAGCTTGAACATTCAATCCTACGAGCAGTACTTC. Its translation: CASSRAGTSLNIQSYEQYF.

The rearrangement uses TRBV28 and TRBJ2-7, with TRBD2 identical over 7 bases. Germline loops: CDR1 MDHEN, CDR2 SYDVKM. After removal of 8 bases from V and 2 bases from J, the junction contained 9 bases not matched to a gene. The CDR3 runs to 14 residues. CDR3 amino acids: CASGERGRPYEQYF. The CDR3, as DNA: TGTGCCAGCGGAGAGCGGGGAAGACCCTACGAGCAGTACTTC.

This clone was counted only a few times. The rearrangement joins TRBV9 to TRBJ1-5; 8 bases line up with TRBD1. The length of the CDR3 is 16 residues. Per germline, CDR1 SGDLS and CDR2 YYNGEE. V was clipped by 3 bases and J by 7 bases; unmatched bases: 12. CDR3 sequence reads: CASSASPTGDGQPQHF. The CDR3 DNA reads TGTGCCAGCAGCGCCAGCCCGACAGGGGATGGGCAGCCCCAGCATTTT.

A few counts support this clone. V usage is TRBV4-2 and J usage is TRBJ2-7; D possibly corresponds to TRBD1 (5 bases). This CDR3 comprises 14 residues. Per the germline V gene, CDR1 is LGHNA and CDR2 is YNFKEQ. With 0 bases removed from V and 1 base from J, the gap between germline ends came to 7 bases. Here the CDR3 DNA reads TGTGCCAGCAGCCAAGATGCAGGGTCCTACGAGCAGTACTTC. Its protein is CASSQDAGSYEQYF.

The chain carries TRBV11-1 and TRBJ2-3, with D perhaps given as TRBD1 or TRBD2 (5 bases each). From germline, CDR1 is SGHAT and CDR2 FQDESV (reference sequence). The CDR3 runs to 16 residues. The V and J ends lost 5 bases and 4 bases respectively, with 19 bases between them. CDR3 sequence: CASSRPPGQSPDTQYF. CDR3 DNA sequence: TGTGCCAGCAGCCGCCCGCCGGGGCAGTCACCAGATACGCAGTATTTT.

The chain uses TRBV6-5 and TRBJ2-1, with D maybe TRBD1 (6 bases). Germline values: CDR1 MNHEY, CDR2 SVGAGI. V was cut by 0 bases and J by 6 bases, with 15 bases left in between. The CDR3 consists of 16 residues. This CDR3 is CASSYSRGLVSNEQFF. The CDR3 region has the DNA TGTGCCAGCAGTTACTCGAGGGGGTTAGTGTCCAATGAGCAGTTCTTC.

The chain has TRBV25-1 and TRBJ2-1, with 12 bases matching TRBD1. CDR3 length equals 15 residues. The V segment lost 6 bases and the J segment 5 bases; nucleotides outside the gene matches: 5. CDR1 is MGHDK and CDR2 is SYGVNS in the germline V gene. The CDR3 coding sequence is TGTGCCAGCAGGGGGGACAGGGGGCGAAACAATGAGCAGTTCTTC. This encodes CASRGDRGRNNEQFF.

This clone was seen a few times. At one end the junction does not follow the germline gene, possibly because of a read error. The CDR3, as DNA: TGCGCCAGCAGCTTGCCCCCGGGGCTCAGCTTC. This encodes CASSLPPGLSF. The gene calls are TRBV5-1 and TRBJ2-7; D might be TRBD1 or TRBD2, each matching 5 bases. The CDR3 is made up of 11 amino acids. The germline V gene has CDR1 SGHRS and CDR2 YFSETQ.

The chain uses TRBV15 and TRBJ1-1, with 9 bases fitting TRBD1. This CDR3 is built from 18 residues. CDR1 and CDR2 (germline): LNHNV, YYDKDF (reference sequence). J gave up 4 bases and V 1 base, and 13 bases lay outside the gene matches. The CDR3 spells CATSRVQGTGRFGTEAFF. In DNA form, the CDR3 reads TGTGCCACCAGCAGAGTACAGGGGACAGGGCGGTTTGGCACTGAAGCTTTCTTT.

The sample holds a few counts of this clone. V usage is TRBV27 and J usage is TRBJ2-7; 10 nucleotides match TRBD2. The length of the CDR3 is 17 residues. Looked up from germline, CDR1 is MNHEY and CDR2 is SMNVEV (reference sequence). V trimming: 3 bases; J trimming: 3 bases; junction bases outside the gene matches: 11. The CDR3 reads CASSLPILKRGGYEQYF. The CDR3 DNA follows: TGTGCCAGCAGTTTGCCCATACTCAAGCGGGGGGGCTACGAGCAGTACTTC.

This clone was counted between two and nine times. The gene calls are TRBV18 and TRBJ2-1, with D unresolved. CDR1 KGHSH and CDR2 LQKENI come from the germline V gene. The CDR3 totals 12 residues. V was cut by 3 bases and J by 7 bases, with 7 bases left in between. The CDR3: CASSPQRNEQFF. CDR3 bases: TGTGCCAGCTCACCTCAGAGAAATGAGCAGTTCTTC. Drawing the rest from reference TRBV18 and TRBJ2-1, the complete variable domain is NAGVMQNPRHLVRRRGQEARLRCSPMKGHSHVYWYRQLPEEGLKFMVYLQKENIIDESGMPKERFSAEFPKEGPSILRIQQVVRGDSAAYFCASSPQRNEQFFGPGTRLTVL.

The gene calls are TRBV25-1 and TRBJ1-2, with D uncertain. V shed 5 bases and J shed 2 bases, with 18 bases lying between them. The CDR3 is made up of 16 amino acids. The germline V gene encodes CDR1 MGHDK and CDR2 SYGVNS. This chain's CDR3 is CASSILDNPQNYGYTF. CDR3 in DNA: TGTGCCAGCAGTATCTTAGACAACCCGCAAAACTATGGCTACACCTTC.

This chain links TRBV5-4 with TRBJ1-1; maybe TRBD1 (6 bases). CDR1 and CDR2 (germline): SGHNT, YYREEE (reference sequence). The CDR3 runs to 15 residues. The V and J ends lost 0 bases and 1 base respectively, with 10 bases between them. The CDR3 DNA sequence: TGTGCCAGCAGCTTGGTAGGGACACAGAACACTGAAGCTTTCTTT. Protein product: CASSLVGTQNTEAFF.

This clone came up a few times. The chain carries TRBV10-3 and TRBJ1-1; D perhaps matches TRBD1 (6 bases). The V gene's germline CDR1 is ENHRY and CDR2 SYGVKD. The CDR3 loop spans 14 amino acids. V shed 0 bases and J shed 11 bases, with 16 bases lying between them. CDR3 nucleotides: TGTGCCATCAGTGAGTCGAGGACAGATCGGGGGGCTTTCTTT. This encodes CAISESRTDRGAFF.

In regard to this clone: Other DNA sequences in this specimen translate into the identical CDR3. This chain links TRBV18 with TRBJ2-7; no clear D gene. This CDR3 comprises 12 residues. V lost 2 bases and J 2 bases, leaving 4 bases between the germline ends. CDR1 KGHSH and CDR2 LQKENI come from the germline V gene. CDR3 DNA: TGTGCCAGCTCACCAGCTCCCTACGAGCAGTACTTC. Translated, it gives CASSPAPYEQYF.